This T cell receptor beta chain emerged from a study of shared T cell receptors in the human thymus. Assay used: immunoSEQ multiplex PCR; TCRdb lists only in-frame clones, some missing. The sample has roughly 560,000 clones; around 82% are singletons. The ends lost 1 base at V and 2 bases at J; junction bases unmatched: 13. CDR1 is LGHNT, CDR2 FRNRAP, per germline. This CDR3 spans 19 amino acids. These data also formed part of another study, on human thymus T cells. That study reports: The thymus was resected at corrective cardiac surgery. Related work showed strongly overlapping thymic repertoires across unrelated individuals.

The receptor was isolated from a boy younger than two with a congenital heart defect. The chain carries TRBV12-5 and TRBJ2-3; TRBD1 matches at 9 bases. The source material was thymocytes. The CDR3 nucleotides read TGTGCTAGTGGTTTGGAGGGACAGGGCAGGGTGGCGGACACAGATACGCAGTATTTT. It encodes CASGLEGQGRVADTDTQYF.